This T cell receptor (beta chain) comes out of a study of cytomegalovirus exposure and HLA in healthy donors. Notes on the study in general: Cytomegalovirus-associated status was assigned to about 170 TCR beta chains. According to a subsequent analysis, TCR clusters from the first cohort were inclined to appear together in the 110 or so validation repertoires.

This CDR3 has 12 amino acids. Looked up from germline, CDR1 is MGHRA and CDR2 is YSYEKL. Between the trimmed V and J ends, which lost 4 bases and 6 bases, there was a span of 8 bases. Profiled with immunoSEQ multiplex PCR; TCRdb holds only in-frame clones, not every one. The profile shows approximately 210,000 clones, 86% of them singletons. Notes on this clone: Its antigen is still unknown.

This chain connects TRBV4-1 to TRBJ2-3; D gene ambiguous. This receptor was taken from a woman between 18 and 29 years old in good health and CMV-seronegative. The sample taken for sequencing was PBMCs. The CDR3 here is CASSPFGDTQYF. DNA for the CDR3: TGCGCCAGCAGCCCCTTCGGGGATACGCAGTATTTT.